Below, 14 T cell receptor beta chains from the same sample are listed, as sequenced in a study of cytomegalovirus exposure and HLA in healthy donors. PCR used 60 Vbeta primers and 13 Jbeta primers. Using immunoSEQ multiplex PCR, the repertoire was profiled, and TCRdb retains in-frame clones only, with some absent. Among around 160,000 clones listed, over 60% were seen once. Sequencing used PBMCs. All receptors come from a man between 50 and 59 years old in good health and CMV-seropositive.

This chain links TRBV27 with TRBJ2-7, with D unresolved. The CDR3 covers 14 residues. Deletions cut 4 bases from V and 6 bases from J, with 16 bases between. From germline, CDR1 is MNHEY and CDR2 SMNVEV (reference sequence). The DNA for the CDR3 is TGTGCCAGCAGTTACAGAAGTGGAAGTAGCGAGCAGTACGTC. This sequence encodes CASSYRSGSSEQYV.

This sequence joins TRBV28 and TRBJ1-5; D gene uncertain. This CDR3 is built from 17 residues. From germline, CDR1 is MDHEN and CDR2 SYDVKM. Trimming took 0 bases from V and 0 from J, leaving 12 bases between them. As DNA, the CDR3 is TGTGCCAGCAGTTTATGGGTCCTTCGGGATAGCAATCAGCCCCAGCATTTT. Protein product: CASSLWVLRDSNQPQHF.

The rearrangement uses TRBV18 and TRBJ2-2; 7 positions match TRBD1. Unmatched junction bases numbered 12, after V lost 3 bases and J lost 5 bases. This CDR3 is built from 17 residues. Per germline, CDR1 KGHSH and CDR2 LQKENI. Written as DNA, the CDR3 is TGTGCCAGCTCACCCCCTGGGACAGTGATCAAAACCGGGGAGCTGTTTTTT. It is translated as CASSPPGTVIKTGELFF.

The V call is TRBV19, the J call TRBJ1-1, with TRBD1 identical over 7 bases. CDR3 length: 17 amino acids. V lost 7 bases and J lost 0; bases outside the gene matches: 14. Per the germline V gene, CDR1 is LNHDA and CDR2 is SQIVND (reference sequence). The CDR3 reads CASTEEGTGTVNTEAFF. In DNA, the CDR3 is TGTGCCAGTACCGAGGAGGGAACCGGGACAGTGAACACTGAAGCTTTCTTT.

The V and J genes are TRBV11-2 and TRBJ2-7, with D perhaps TRBD1 (6 bases). The germline V gene encodes CDR1 SGHAT and CDR2 FQNNGV. Trimming removed 4 bases at V and 5 bases at J, with 15 bases between. The CDR3 is made up of 14 amino acids. The CDR3 sequence is CASSSAWGRDEQYF. CDR3 nucleotides: TGTGCCAGCAGCTCCGCGTGGGGGCGGGACGAGCAGTACTTC.

The CDR3 sequence: CASSDGRDRLYEQYV. The CDR3 DNA reads TGTGCCAGCAGTGACGGCCGGGACAGACTATACGAGCAGTACGTC. The rearrangement uses TRBV6-4 and TRBJ2-7; 7 bases line up with TRBD1. The CDR3 length is 15 residues. In germline, CDR1 is MRHNA, CDR2 SNTAGT. After removal of 2 bases from V and 4 bases from J, the junction contained 8 bases not matched to a gene.

This sequence joins TRBV19 and TRBJ2-3, with 8 bases fitting TRBD2. CDR1 and CDR2 (germline): LNHDA, SQIVND (reference sequence). With V trimmed by 3 bases and J by 2 bases, 16 bases remained unmatched. The CDR3 loop spans 19 amino acids. The CDR3 DNA reads as TGTGCCAGTAGTATTAGCGGGGCGAAAGCGGGGGCCTACACAGATACGCAGTATTTT. Translated, it gives CASSISGAKAGAYTDTQYF.

The V and J genes are TRBV28 and TRBJ1-6, with 9 bases matching TRBD1. Germline V gene lookup returns CDR1 MDHEN and CDR2 SYDVKM. V was clipped by 2 bases and J by 10 bases; unmatched bases: 6. This CDR3 is built from 15 residues. CDR3 in DNA: TGTGCCAGCAGTTTAGGGACAGGGAGTGGATCACCCCTCCACTTT. This codes for CASSLGTGSGSPLHF. The full variable domain, completed using reference TRBV28 and TRBJ1-6, is DVKVTQSSRYLVKRTGEKVFLECVQDMDHENMFWYRQDPGLGLRLIYFSYDVKMKEKGDIPEGYSVSREKKERFSLILESASTNQTSMYLCASSLGTGSGSPLHFGNGTRLTVT.

The rearrangement links TRBV19 to TRBJ1-6; D uncertain. The CDR3 spans 12 residues. Germline assignment: CDR1 LNHDA and CDR2 SQIVND (reference sequence). The V end was cut by 5 bases, the J end by 14 bases, with 13 bases between. The CDR3 DNA reads as TGTGCCAGTAGTCCCAAGGCGGCCACCCTCCACTTT. It is translated as CASSPKAATLHF.

This clone has a single count. The chain couples TRBV7-9 to TRBJ2-7; possible D gene TRBD2, 6 bases. Germline-derived CDR1 and CDR2 are SEHNR and FQNEAQ (reference sequence). This CDR3 has 13 residues. The V end was cut by 5 bases, the J end by 6 bases, with 14 bases between. CDR3 residues: CASSTLPGGEQYF. CDR3 DNA sequence: TGTGCCAGCAGCACATTGCCCGGGGGCGAGCAGTACTTC.

CDR3 in DNA: TGTGCCAGCAGTCCCCTCGTCGAGCAGTACTTC. It is translated as CASSPLVEQYF. V gene TRBV28 combines with J gene TRBJ2-7; D unclear. V shed 5 bases and J shed 6 bases, with 8 bases lying between them. Germline V lookup: CDR1 MDHEN, CDR2 SYDVKM. The CDR3 runs to 11 residues.

The rearrangement joins TRBV7-2 to TRBJ1-5, with D possibly TRBD1 on 6 matching bases. V gave up 2 bases and J gave up 2 bases, with 10 bases separating them. The CDR3 length is 15 residues. Per the germline V gene, CDR1 is SGHTA and CDR2 is FQGNSA. This chain's CDR3 is CASSLYRVGNQPQHF. The DNA for the CDR3 is TGTGCCAGCAGCTTATACAGGGTTGGCAATCAGCCCCAGCATTTT.

V usage is TRBV10-2 and J usage is TRBJ2-5; TRBD1 might be the D (6 bases). CDR3 length equals 12 residues. Germline CDR1 is WSHSY and CDR2 is SAAADI. The germline V and J ends were trimmed by 5 bases and 3 bases, with 7 bases remaining between them. The DNA for the CDR3 is TGCGCCAGCAGTACAGGGAAAGAGACCCAGTACTTC. It yields the protein CASSTGKETQYF.

The chain links TRBV7-2 to TRBJ2-5, with 7 bases identical to TRBD1. The ends lost 4 bases at V and 3 bases at J; junction bases unmatched: 8. Looked up from germline, CDR1 is SGHTA and CDR2 is FQGNSA. CDR3 length: 15 amino acids. CDR3 amino acids: CASSSNRDRKETQYF. The CDR3 nucleotides read TGTGCCAGCAGCTCGAACCGGGACAGAAAAGAGACCCAGTACTTC.